Presented here are 24 T cell receptor beta chains from one specimen sequenced in a study of shared clonotypes between healthy human individuals. Assay: immunoSEQ multiplex PCR; the TCRdb copy retains only in-frame clones and omits some. The sample has more than 400,000 clones, roughly 80% seen once; the top ten hold roughly 13%. The sequencing sample was made of PBMCs. Receptor source: a woman between 40 and 55 years old in good health. Some clones in this sample may be carry-over from other donors' samples.

As concerns this clone: A far larger clone is only one base removed, so a read error is likely. The sample holds other DNA sequences that translate to the same CDR3. The V and J genes are TRBV15 and TRBJ2-7, with D uncertain. The germline CDR1 and CDR2 sequences are LNHNV and YYDKDF (reference sequence). The CDR3 covers 14 residues. The CDR3 reads CATSRDRASYEQYF. In nucleotides, the CDR3 is TGTGCCACTAGCAGAGATCGAGCGTCCTACGAGCAGTACTTC.

J is TRBJ2-1 and V is TRBV28; either TRBD1 or TRBD2 may supply D (5 bases each). Germline assignment: CDR1 MDHEN and CDR2 SYDVKM. CDR3 length equals 14 residues. V lost 6 bases and J 5 bases, leaving 14 bases between the germline ends. The CDR3 DNA reads as TGTGCCAGCAGGGACCCGGGACGGAACAATGAGCAGTTCTTC. Translation: CASRDPGRNNEQFF.

This sequence joins TRBV4-1 and TRBJ2-7; a weak D match, TRBD2 (5 bases). Trimming pared 3 bases from V and 5 bases from J, leaving 20 bases between. The CDR3 is 16 amino acids. CDR1 is MGHRA and CDR2 is YSYEKL in the germline V gene. The CDR3 region has the DNA TGCGCCAGCAGCCAGTCCGAGGACCCTACTAGGGACGAGCAGTACTTC. This gives the protein CASSQSEDPTRDEQYF.

The chain has TRBV27 and TRBJ2-5, with D unresolved. V lost 5 bases to trimming and J lost 0 bases, with 4 bases between them. This CDR3 is 12 amino acids long. From germline, CDR1 is MNHEY and CDR2 SMNVEV (reference sequence). The CDR3 region is CASSVNQETQYF. CDR3 bases: TGTGCCAGCAGTGTTAACCAAGAGACCCAGTACTTC.

In this sample, this clone turned up many times. This chain connects TRBV25-1 to TRBJ1-1, with 7 bases aligning to TRBD1. Germline V lookup: CDR1 MGHDK, CDR2 SYGVNS. J gave up 5 bases and V 3 bases, and 3 bases lay outside the gene matches. The CDR3 covers 13 residues. The CDR3 DNA sequence: TGTGCCAGCAGTGAGAGGGGGCGAACTGAAGCTTTCTTT. Protein: CASSERGRTEAFF.

DNA of the CDR3: TGTGCCAGCAAGTGGGCTAGCGACACCGGGGAGCTGTTTTTT. This sequence encodes CASKWASDTGELFF. The V call is TRBV6-4, the J call TRBJ2-2; D is possibly TRBD2 (6 bases). CDR3 length: 14 residues. V lost 7 bases and J lost 3, with 12 bases in between. Per germline, CDR1 MRHNA and CDR2 SNTAGT.

This chain connects TRBV30 to TRBJ2-1; 12 nucleotides agree with TRBD2. The length of the CDR3 is 16 residues. The ends lost 4 bases at V and 6 bases at J; junction bases unmatched: 10. Germline V gene data show CDR1 as GTSNPN and CDR2 as SVGIG (reference sequence). CDR3 bases: TGTGCCTGGATTGCCCCCGGACTAGCGGGATTCAATGAGCAGTTCTTC. Translating it yields CAWIAPGLAGFNEQFF.

A word on this clone: A far larger clone differs by one base, so this is likely a read error. The chain combines TRBV19 with TRBJ2-2, with D perhaps given as TRBD1 or TRBD2 (7 bases each). This CDR3 spans 14 amino acids. V gave up 5 bases and J gave up 3 bases, with 10 bases separating them. In germline, CDR1 is LNHDA, CDR2 SQIVND (reference sequence). As DNA, the CDR3 is TGTGCCAGTAGTCCAGGGGGGGACACCGGGGAGCTGTTTTTT. Encoded protein: CASSPGGDTGELFF.

In this sample, this clone turned up a few times. A far bigger clonotype differs at one base, so this is likely a read error. The chain carries TRBV4-1 and TRBJ1-2; a possible D gene is TRBD1 (6 bases). Germline CDR1 and CDR2: MGHRA and YSYEKL. The CDR3 contains 14 residues. Between the trimmed V and J ends, which lost 4 bases and 3 bases, there was a span of 12 bases. The CDR3 region has the DNA TGCGCCAGCAGCCCCGGACAGATGGACTATGGCTACACCTTC. Translation gives CASSPGQMDYGYTF.

The V gene is TRBV4-2, the J gene TRBJ2-1; D is unclear. The CDR3 has 16 amino acids. Trimming left V 0 bases short and J 0 bases short, with 9 bases between. Germline values: CDR1 LGHNA, CDR2 YNFKEQ. Written as DNA, the CDR3 is TGTGCCAGCAGCCAAGATCACTGGAGCTCCTACAATGAGCAGTTCTTC. Amino acids: CASSQDHWSSYNEQFF.

This clone was found many times. The DNA of the CDR3 is TGTGCCAGCAGCAGGACCTATCACAATGAGCAGTTCTTC. Protein product: CASSRTYHNEQFF. The chain uses TRBV14 and TRBJ2-1; D is undetermined. V shed 5 bases and J shed 5 bases, with 10 bases lying between them. Germline assignment: CDR1 SGHDN and CDR2 FVKESK. This CDR3 contains 13 residues.

The chain couples TRBV6-5 to TRBJ1-5, with D uncertain. Germline CDR1 reads MNHEY; CDR2 reads SVGAGI. V lost 0 bases to trimming and J lost 1 base, with 7 bases between them. The length of the CDR3 is 15 residues. CDR3 sequence reads: CASSYSSRSNQPQHF. In nucleotides, the CDR3 is TGTGCCAGCAGTTACTCGAGCAGAAGCAATCAGCCCCAGCATTTT.

This chain connects TRBV6-6 to TRBJ2-2; D could derive from TRBD1 or TRBD2 (5 bases each). CDR1 is MNHNY, CDR2 SVGAGI, per germline (reference sequence). The CDR3 sequence is 13 residues long. V lost 10 bases to trimming and J lost 4 bases, with 13 bases between them. The DNA for the CDR3 is TGTGCCACCGGGGCAGGGCCCACCGGGGAGCTGTTTTTT. Translation: CATGAGPTGELFF.

J is TRBJ1-5 and V is TRBV6-5; 8 nucleotides match TRBD1. The CDR3 is 15 residues long. Germline CDR1 MNHEY, CDR2 SVGAGI. J gave up 7 bases and V 5 bases, and 10 bases lay outside the gene matches. CDR3 residues: CASSPDRGDRQPQHF. CDR3 sequence (DNA): TGTGCCAGCAGTCCTGACAGGGGAGATAGACAGCCCCAGCATTTT.

V and J are TRBV5-1 and TRBJ2-5, with unresolved D. This CDR3 is built from 17 residues. Per the germline V gene, CDR1 is SGHRS and CDR2 is YFSETQ. The V and J ends lost 1 base and 5 bases respectively, with 21 bases between them. The CDR3 sequence is CASSLTRRADGMETQYF. The CDR3 bases are TGCGCCAGCAGCTTGACCCGCCGGGCAGACGGCATGGAGACCCAGTACTTC.

Ten or more counts support this clone. Other nucleotide sequences in the sample specify the same CDR3. This chain joins TRBV28 and TRBJ1-4; no reliable D call. Trimming cost V 6 bases and J 7 bases, with 15 bases left between them. The CDR3 has 14 amino acids. Germline V gene data show CDR1 as MDHEN and CDR2 as SYDVKM. CDR3: CASRESAEGEKLFF. The CDR3 DNA follows: TGTGCCAGCAGGGAGTCAGCGGAAGGTGAAAAACTGTTTTTT.

This clone was seen once. Since a much larger clone is just one base distant, this may be a read error. This chain links TRBV2 with TRBJ2-1, with TRBD2 identical over 13 bases. The CDR3 runs to 17 residues. CDR1 SNHLY and CDR2 FYNNEI come from the germline V gene. After removal of 5 bases from V and 0 bases from J, the junction contained 4 bases not matched to a gene. The CDR3 is CASSPWTSGGSYNEQFF. The CDR3, as DNA: TGTGCCAGCAGTCCGTGGACTAGCGGGGGCTCCTACAATGAGCAGTTCTTC.

The chain carries TRBV5-4 and TRBJ2-7; D perhaps matches TRBD2 (6 bases). Germline assignment: CDR1 SGHNT and CDR2 YYREEE (reference sequence). Trimming removed 5 bases at V and 5 bases at J, with 20 bases between. The CDR3 totals 15 residues. The CDR3 loop reads CASRREAGLPDEQYF. CDR3 DNA sequence: TGTGCCAGCAGGCGTGAGGCGGGGCTCCCCGACGAGCAGTACTTC.

The table lists this clone with a count of one. The chain carries TRBV4-1 and TRBJ2-3; 9 nucleotides agree with TRBD2. Unmatched junction bases numbered 10, after V lost 8 bases and J lost 1 base. The CDR3 is 16 amino acids. From germline, CDR1 is MGHRA and CDR2 YSYEKL. The DNA of the CDR3 is TGCGCCAGCTCCCGGGCAGCGGGAGGAGGCACAGATACGCAGTATTTT. Its protein product is CASSRAAGGGTDTQYF.

The V call is TRBV18, the J call TRBJ2-7; TRBD2 matches 9 bases. Trimming removed 4 bases from V and 3 bases from J; junction bases left unmatched: 4. The CDR3 sequence is 14 residues long. Germline lookup yields CDR1 KGHSH and CDR2 LQKENI. The CDR3 DNA sequence: TGTGCCAGCTCACTAGCGGGAGCTAACTACGAGCAGTACTTC. Amino acids: CASSLAGANYEQYF.

For this clone: Sequence at one end of the junction differs from germline and may be a read error. The gene calls are TRBV11-3 and TRBJ2-2; D uncertain. The CDR3 is 15 residues long. Germline-derived CDR1 and CDR2 are SGHNT and YENEEA. CDR3 in amino acids: CASSLGHPNPGELFF. DNA for the CDR3: TGTGCCAGCAGCTTAGGACACCCGAACCCCGGGGAGCTGTTTTTT.

This chain uses TRBV7-2 with TRBJ1-5; 9 bases line up with TRBD1. The V gene end was trimmed by 3 bases and the J gene end by 1 base; junction bases not matched to a gene: 7. This CDR3 is built from 17 residues. The V gene's germline CDR1 is SGHTA and CDR2 FQGNSA. The CDR3 coding sequence is TGTGCCAGCAGCTTTTCGGACAGGGGCGCCAGCAATCAGCCCCAGCATTTT. This encodes CASSFSDRGASNQPQHF.

J is TRBJ2-7 and V is TRBV19; D unclear. The germline V gene encodes CDR1 LNHDA and CDR2 SQIVND (reference sequence). Trimming shortened V by 5 bases and J by 6 bases, and 14 bases separated the two germline ends. This CDR3 contains 13 residues. As DNA, the CDR3 is TGTGCCAGTAGTTCACATACACAAGGCGAGCAGTACTTC. Protein sequence: CASSSHTQGEQYF.

V gene TRBV19 combines with J gene TRBJ2-5; no definite D call. Trimming removed 1 base at V and 5 bases at J, with 14 bases between. Germline lookup yields CDR1 LNHDA and CDR2 SQIVND (reference sequence). The CDR3 spans 15 residues. CDR3 DNA: TGTGCCAGTAGTATAGGATCAGTATCGCGCGAGACCCAGTACTTC. Translation gives CASSIGSVSRETQYF.